This TCR beta chain comes out of a study of a mutant IDH1 vaccine in newly diagnosed glioma. Whole-study context: Vaccination began 4-6 weeks post radiotherapy alone, or with temozolomide cycles. Visits designated V12 and V13 were conducted at weeks 35 and 47, respectively. The therapy given earlier, which was standard therapy, consisted of radiotherapy, temozolomide, or both, and most of the patients received both. Whole-study findings and limits: Any relationship between pseudoprogression and changes in top peripheral T cell clonotypes seemed absent.

Sample time point: week 47, end of study. Every vaccine dose comprised 300 ug of mutant IDH1 20-mer peptide plus topical imiquimod. The trim removed 6 bases at V and 3 bases at J, leaving 12 bases unmatched. CDR1 LNHDA and CDR2 SQIVND come from the germline V gene (reference sequence). There are 16 residues in the CDR3. Sequenced by immunoSEQ multiplex PCR; TCRdb stores in-frame clones only, minus some. The repertoire includes tens of thousands of clones, 80% to 85% of them detected once, and 3.8% sits in the top ten. As concerns this clone: Its specificity is unknown.

Sequencing was performed on PBMCs, taken from a glioma patient whose treatment included an IDH1 peptide vaccine. This sequence was found in a man between 25 and 39 years old with glioma. This chain joins TRBV19 and TRBJ1-2, with TRBD1 identical over 8 bases. The CDR3 region has the DNA TGTGCCAGTAGCGGCTCCACAGGGGGTAATGACTATGGCTACACCTTC. Its protein product is CASSGSTGGNDYGYTF.